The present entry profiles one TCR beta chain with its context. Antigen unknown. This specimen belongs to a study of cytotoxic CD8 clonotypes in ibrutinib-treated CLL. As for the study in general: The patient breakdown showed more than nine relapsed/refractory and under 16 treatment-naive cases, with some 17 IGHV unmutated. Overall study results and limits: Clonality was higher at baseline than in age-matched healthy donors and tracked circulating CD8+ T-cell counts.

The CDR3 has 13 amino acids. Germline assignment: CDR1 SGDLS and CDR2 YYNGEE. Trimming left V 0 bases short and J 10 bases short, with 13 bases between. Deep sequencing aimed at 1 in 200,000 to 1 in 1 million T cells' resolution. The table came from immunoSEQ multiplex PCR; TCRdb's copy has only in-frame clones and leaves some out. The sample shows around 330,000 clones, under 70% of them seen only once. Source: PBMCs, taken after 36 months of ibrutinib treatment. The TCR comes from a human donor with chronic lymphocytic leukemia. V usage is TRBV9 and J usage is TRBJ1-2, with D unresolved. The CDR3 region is CASSVGDLNDYTF. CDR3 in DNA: TGTGCCAGCAGCGTAGGAGATCTTAATGACTACACCTTC.